Following are 11 T cell receptor beta chains from one sample sequenced in a study of cytomegalovirus exposure and HLA in healthy donors. The study ran its PCR with 60 Vbeta and 13 Jbeta primers. TCRdb keeps only in-frame clones here, not all; method: immunoSEQ multiplex PCR. The sample table includes approximately 110,000 clones. Sequencing was done on a sample of PBMCs. These receptors were taken from a man aged 18 to 30 in good health and CMV-seronegative.

The V and J genes are TRBV9 and TRBJ1-1; tentatively, D is TRBD1 (5 bases). The germline V gene encodes CDR1 SGDLS and CDR2 YYNGEE. The CDR3 loop spans 17 amino acids. V lost 3 bases and J lost 7, with 25 bases in between. CDR3 in DNA: TGTGCCAGCAGCGAGGGATCGGTGTCAGGGCCATTTGTTGAAGCTTTCTTT. This sequence encodes CASSEGSVSGPFVEAFF.

The chain uses TRBV5-1 and TRBJ2-7; no reliable D call. In germline, CDR1 is SGHRS, CDR2 YFSETQ. V shed 1 base and J shed 6 bases, with 11 bases lying between them. The CDR3 totals 13 residues. CDR3 sequence reads: CASSLQAMGEQYF. CDR3 in DNA: TGCGCCAGCAGCTTGCAGGCTATGGGCGAGCAGTACTTC.

The chain links TRBV10-3 to TRBJ1-2; D might be TRBD1 (5 bases). CDR1 is ENHRY, CDR2 SYGVKD, per germline. This CDR3 is built from 13 residues. V was trimmed by 10 bases and J by 1 base, leaving 13 bases between them. CDR3 in amino acids: CATLIRDNYGYTF. The DNA of the CDR3 is TGTGCCACCCTAATCAGGGATAACTATGGCTACACCTTC.

The chain has TRBV7-9 and TRBJ1-5; tentatively, D is TRBD1 (6 bases). The CDR3 sequence is 14 residues long. V was pared by 3 bases and J by 10 bases, with 16 bases between. Germline lookup yields CDR1 SEHNR and CDR2 FQNEAQ (reference sequence). CDR3 nucleotide sequence: TGTGCCAGCAGCTTCTCGGGACAAATATCCCCCCAGCATTTT. Translation gives CASSFSGQISPQHF. Drawing the rest from reference TRBV7-9 and TRBJ1-5, the complete variable domain is DTGVSQNPRHKITKRGQNVTFRCDPISEHNRLYWYRQTLGQGPEFLTYFQNEAQLEKSRLLSDRFSAERPKGSFSTLEIQRTEQGDSAMYLCASSFSGQISPQHFGDGTRLSIL.

This chain uses TRBV5-4 with TRBJ2-5, with TRBD2 matching 8 bases. CDR3 length equals 16 residues. J gave up 5 bases and V 1 base, and 10 bases lay outside the gene matches. Germline lookup yields CDR1 SGHNT and CDR2 YYREEE (reference sequence). The CDR3 nucleotides read TGTGCCAGCAGCTTGTTATCTGGCGGGGGGAGGGAGACCCAGTACTTC. It is translated as CASSLLSGGGRETQYF.

The chain employs TRBV6-5 and TRBJ1-5, with D unclear. Germline V gene data show CDR1 as MNHEY and CDR2 as SVGAGI. The CDR3 contains 13 residues. V was clipped by 0 bases and J by 5 bases, with 5 bases between them. The CDR3 protein is CASSYSRDQPQHF. The CDR3 DNA is TGTGCCAGCAGTTACTCGCGGGATCAGCCCCAGCATTTT.

This chain connects TRBV27 to TRBJ2-7, with 7 bases matching TRBD2. Trimming at V came to 2 bases and at J to 2 bases, leaving 12 bases not matched to a gene. The CDR3 is 17 amino acids. Germline lookup yields CDR1 MNHEY and CDR2 SMNVEV (reference sequence). The CDR3 DNA follows: TGTGCCAGCAGTTTACGTTATATGCGGGAGCTCCCCTACGAGCAGTACTTC. Amino acids: CASSLRYMRELPYEQYF.

The rearrangement links TRBV9 to TRBJ1-1, with D perhaps TRBD1 (5 bases). V was trimmed by 3 bases and J by 0 bases, leaving 9 bases between them. Germline CDR1 SGDLS, CDR2 YYNGEE. The CDR3 totals 14 residues. The CDR3 loop is CASSGGLMNTEAFF. CDR3 bases: TGTGCCAGCAGCGGGGGACTGATGAACACTGAAGCTTTCTTT.

The J gene is TRBJ2-7, the V gene TRBV10-1, with a possible D match to TRBD1 (5 bases). The CDR3 totals 13 residues. Trimming cost V 2 bases and J 9 bases, with 14 bases left between them. In germline, CDR1 is WNHNN, CDR2 SYGVQD (reference sequence). Here the CDR3 reads CASSEEVRQPQYF. DNA for the CDR3: TGCGCCAGCAGTGAGGAGGTTAGACAGCCGCAGTACTTC.

The J gene is TRBJ2-3, the V gene TRBV6-1, with 8 bases matching TRBD1. This CDR3 contains 17 residues. J was trimmed by 4 bases and V by 0 bases; bases with no gene match: 9. The V gene's germline CDR1 is MNHNS and CDR2 SASEGT. The CDR3 spells CASSEARQDRVADTQYF. In nucleotides, the CDR3 is TGTGCCAGCAGTGAAGCGCGTCAGGACAGGGTGGCAGATACGCAGTATTTT.

The chain uses TRBV19 and TRBJ2-7; tentatively, D is TRBD1 (6 bases). The germline CDR1 and CDR2 sequences are LNHDA and SQIVND (reference sequence). V lost 9 bases to trimming and J lost 4 bases, with 13 bases between them. This CDR3 comprises 12 residues. The CDR3, as DNA: TGTGCCAGCCAGGACAGAAGGTACGAGCAGTACTTC. Protein sequence: CASQDRRYEQYF.